The next 7 T cell receptor beta chains were all read from a single sample in a study of blood T cell repertoires in COVID-19. Data came from immunoSEQ multiplex PCR; TCRdb stores just in-frame clones and leaves some out. The repertoire holds about 230,000 clones, with more than 80% as singletons. Sequencing was done on a sample of peripheral blood. These receptors originate from a woman aged 80 or over with COVID-19, enrolled during active disease.

The chain joins TRBV7-3 to TRBJ1-6, with 7 bases identical to TRBD1. The CDR3 has 19 residues. Losses at the gene ends were 3 bases for V and 7 bases for J; bases not matched to a gene: 18. Germline V gene data show CDR1 as SGHTA and CDR2 as FQGTGA. CDR3 protein: CASSFWDSIKNWTNSPLHF. The CDR3 bases are TGTGCCAGCAGCTTCTGGGACAGCATAAAAAATTGGACCAATTCACCCCTCCACTTT.

The rearrangement uses TRBV29-1 and TRBJ1-1, with 7 positions matching TRBD1. This CDR3 spans 15 amino acids. Germline V gene lookup returns CDR1 SQVTM and CDR2 ANQGSEA. The J segment lost 1 base and the V segment lost 6 bases, leaving 11 bases of the junction unmatched. CDR3 coding DNA: TGCAGCGTGGTCCTACAGGGGATCTCGAACACTGAAGCTTTCTTT. Translating it yields CSVVLQGISNTEAFF.

This clone was detected only once. CDR3 bases: TGTGCCAGCAGCCAAGATCAAGGGCAGGGGGTAAACTACGAGCAGTACTTC. Its translation: CASSQDQGQGVNYEQYF. This chain links TRBV14 with TRBJ2-7, with 7 bases identical to TRBD1. V lost 0 bases and J lost 3; bases outside the gene matches: 11. The germline V gene encodes CDR1 SGHDN and CDR2 FVKESK. The CDR3 length is 17 residues.

The V and J genes are TRBV2 and TRBJ1-1; tentative D call: TRBD1 (5 bases). The CDR3 consists of 13 residues. Germline CDR1 SNHLY, CDR2 FYNNEI. Trimming removed 8 bases at V and 1 base at J, with 11 bases between. The CDR3 protein is CASADTGNTEAFF. CDR3 coding DNA: TGTGCCAGCGCAGACACAGGGAACACTGAAGCTTTCTTT.

This rearrangement joins TRBV3-1 (or the pseudogene TRBV3-2) to TRBJ1-5, with D maybe TRBD1 (5 bases). Per germline, CDR1 LGHDT and CDR2 YNNKEL (reference sequence). CDR3 length: 16 residues. Trimming shortened V by 1 base and J by 2 bases, and 12 bases separated the two germline ends. CDR3 region: CASSQGRGIGNQPQHF. CDR3 nucleotide sequence: TGTGCCAGCAGCCAAGGGAGGGGAATTGGCAATCAGCCCCAGCATTTT.

The chain couples TRBV27 to TRBJ1-4; 10 bases fit TRBD1. The CDR3 is made up of 15 amino acids. Looked up from germline, CDR1 is MNHEY and CDR2 is SMNVEV (reference sequence). With V trimmed by 8 bases and J by 6 bases, 9 bases remained unmatched. CDR3 bases: TGTGCCAGCTCCAGGACAGGGGGGAATTATGAAAAACTGTTTTTT. Its translation is CASSRTGGNYEKLFF.

The chain carries TRBV5-1 and TRBJ2-7; D is undetermined. The CDR3 is 13 residues long. The ends were cut back, 0 bases at V and 3 bases at J, with 7 bases in the middle. CDR1 is SGHRS, CDR2 YFSETQ, per germline. The CDR3: CASSLVVSYEQYF. The CDR3 bases are TGCGCCAGCAGCTTGGTTGTCAGCTACGAGCAGTACTTC. The variable domain in full, completed from reference TRBV5-1 and TRBJ2-7, reads KAGVTQTPRYLIKTRGQQVTLSCSPISGHRSVSWYQQTPGQGLQFLFEYFSETQRNKGNFPGRFSGRQFSNSRSEMNVSTLELGDSALYLCASSLVVSYEQYFGPGTRLTVT.